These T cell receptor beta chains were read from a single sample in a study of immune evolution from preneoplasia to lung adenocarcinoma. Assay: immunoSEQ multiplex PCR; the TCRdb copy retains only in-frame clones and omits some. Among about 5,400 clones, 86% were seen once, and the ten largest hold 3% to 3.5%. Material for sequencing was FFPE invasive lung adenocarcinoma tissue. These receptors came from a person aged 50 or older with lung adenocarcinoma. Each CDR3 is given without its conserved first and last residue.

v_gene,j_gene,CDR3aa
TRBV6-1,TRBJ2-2,ASSRDSNTGELF
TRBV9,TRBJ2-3,ASSVTPGRTRTDTQY
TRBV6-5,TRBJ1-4,ATRDGENEKLF
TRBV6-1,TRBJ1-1,ASSEALAVATEAF
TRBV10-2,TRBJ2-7,ASSETADSAYEQY
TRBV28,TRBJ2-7,ASTSVYTSGKSLSYEQY
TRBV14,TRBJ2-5,ASSQILETQY
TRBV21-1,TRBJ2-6,ASSPRAGDGANVLT
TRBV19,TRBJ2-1,ASSIVAGVGYNEQF
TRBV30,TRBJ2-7,AWSNPGQTREQY
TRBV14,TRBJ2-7,ASSQALLALKY
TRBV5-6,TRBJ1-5,ASSLGGINQPQH
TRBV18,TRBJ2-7,ASSTTDSYEQY
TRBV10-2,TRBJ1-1,ASSEGFTEAF
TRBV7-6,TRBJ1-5,ASSLSGRQPQH
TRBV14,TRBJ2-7,ASSQYSGSLYEQY
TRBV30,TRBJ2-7,AWSVSRTGFGYEQY
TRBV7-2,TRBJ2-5,ASSLGSGTETQY
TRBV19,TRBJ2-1,ASISTGGGRNEQF
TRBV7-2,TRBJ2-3,ASSLGGYTDTQY
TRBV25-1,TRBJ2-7,ASTPDSAYEQY
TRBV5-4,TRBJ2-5,ASSFPQETQY
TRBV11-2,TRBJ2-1,ASSPRTSDTYNEQF
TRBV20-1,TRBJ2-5,SASNGETQY
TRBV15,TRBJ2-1,ATQGRDREYNEQF
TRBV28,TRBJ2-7,ASSQVTGYEQY
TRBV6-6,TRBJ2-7,ASSYQGQGSYEQY
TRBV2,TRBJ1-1,ASSEATEAF
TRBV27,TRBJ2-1,ASRERTDRTYNEQF
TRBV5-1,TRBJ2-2,ASSLGLPNTGELF
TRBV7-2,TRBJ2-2,ASSLAVNTGELF
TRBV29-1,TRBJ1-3,SAWDSSSGNTIY
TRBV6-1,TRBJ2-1,ASTWTSGIGNEQF
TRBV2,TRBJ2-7,ASSEHTPGGSEQY
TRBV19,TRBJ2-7,ASSIATSGNDEQY
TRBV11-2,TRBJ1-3,ASSLARESNTIY
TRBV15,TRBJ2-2,ATSRDSLLAGGLAGELF
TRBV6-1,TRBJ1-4,ASSPGQWEKLF
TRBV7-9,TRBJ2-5,ASSLLGEWETQY
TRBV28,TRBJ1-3,ASTLAGAGGNTIY
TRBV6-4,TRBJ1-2,ASSADGYGYT
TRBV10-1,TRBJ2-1,ASSESSNREEQF
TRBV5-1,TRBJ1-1,ASSQQGSTEAF
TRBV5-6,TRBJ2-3,ASMKSPGSADTQY
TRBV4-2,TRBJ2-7,ASSHIGPYEQY
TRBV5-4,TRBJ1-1,ASSLNPSIGEAF
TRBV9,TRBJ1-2,ASSVRQEKRDYGYT
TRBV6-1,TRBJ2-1,ASSEPSSWNEQF
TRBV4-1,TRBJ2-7,ASSLHVTAAALLQTTYEQY
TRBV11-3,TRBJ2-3,ASSLGLAGRTDTQY